This entry lists 8 T cell receptor beta chains sequenced from one sample in a study of blood T cell repertoires in COVID-19. Method: immunoSEQ multiplex PCR; TCRdb's copy keeps in-frame clones and lacks some. The sample carries roughly 260,000 clones, approximately 86% recorded once. The sequenced sample was peripheral blood. These receptors all stem from a woman of 80 years or more with active or convalescent COVID-19.

In nucleotides, the CDR3 is TGTGCCAGCAGCACGAGGGCAGGGGACGAAAAACTGTTTTTT. Its protein is CASSTRAGDEKLFF. The chain recombines TRBV6-6 with TRBJ1-4; TRBD1 might be the D (6 bases). Germline CDR1 MNHNY, CDR2 SVGAGI (reference sequence). Trimming took off 6 bases at V and 8 bases at J, with 16 bases between the two ends. The CDR3 is 14 residues long.

This sequence joins TRBV6-1 and TRBJ2-7; no firm D call. CDR1 is MNHNS, CDR2 SASEGT, per germline. V was trimmed by 1 base and J by 3 bases, leaving 10 bases between them. This CDR3 comprises 14 residues. The CDR3 sequence is CASSEGGANYEQYF. The CDR3 DNA reads as TGTGCCAGCAGTGAAGGCGGAGCGAACTACGAGCAGTACTTC.

The chain combines TRBV3-1 (or the pseudogene TRBV3-2) with TRBJ2-5; D is possibly TRBD2 (6 bases). CDR1 LGHDT and CDR2 YNNKEL come from the germline V gene (reference sequence). Between the trimmed V and J ends, which lost 7 bases and 5 bases, there was a span of 20 bases. This CDR3 has 15 amino acids. DNA for the CDR3: TGTGCCAGCACGCCGTTGGGGGGAGGTCGGGAGACCCAGTACTTC. It encodes CASTPLGGGRETQYF.

This chain uses TRBV30 with TRBJ1-3; D not certain. The CDR3 covers 13 residues. Deletions cut 5 bases from V and 0 bases from J, with 8 bases between. The V gene's germline CDR1 is GTSNPN and CDR2 SVGIG (reference sequence). The CDR3 nucleotides read TGTGCCTGGGGGAAGAGCTCTGGAAACACCATATATTTT. Protein product: CAWGKSSGNTIYF.

The V and J genes are TRBV4-2 and TRBJ1-4, with 7 bases matching TRBD1. The CDR3 is 14 amino acids. V shed 4 bases and J 7 bases; nucleotides not matched to a gene: 6. Per the germline V gene, CDR1 is LGHNA and CDR2 is YNFKEQ. DNA for the CDR3: TGTGCCAGCAGCCCCACCGGGACAGTTGAAAAACTGTTTTTT. Its translation: CASSPTGTVEKLFF.

The rearrangement uses TRBV9 and TRBJ1-5; D not resolved. V lost 0 bases to trimming and J lost 7 bases, with 11 bases between them. This CDR3 is built from 14 residues. In germline, CDR1 is SGDLS, CDR2 YYNGEE. This CDR3 is CASSVDSGEQPQHF. CDR3 nucleotide sequence: TGTGCCAGCAGCGTAGACAGTGGGGAGCAGCCCCAGCATTTT.

The chain uses TRBV3-1 (or the pseudogene TRBV3-2) and TRBJ1-3, with D possibly being TRBD1 (5 bases). Germline V lookup: CDR1 LGHDT, CDR2 YNNKEL (reference sequence). The CDR3 covers 16 residues. The V end lost 1 base, the J end lost 2 bases, and 12 bases lay between the germline ends. The DNA of the CDR3 is TGTGCCAGCAGCCAAGGTGGCAGGGTCCCTGGAAACACCATATATTTT. Translation gives CASSQGGRVPGNTIYF.

This clone has just a few counts. V usage is TRBV7-9 and J usage is TRBJ2-1, with unresolved D. The germline gives CDR1 SEHNR, CDR2 FQNEAQ (reference sequence). V was trimmed by 3 bases and J by 3 bases, leaving 9 bases between them. The CDR3 consists of 14 residues. The CDR3 bases are TGTGCCAGCAGCTTTGGTCGGGTCTACAATGAGCAGTTCTTC. Translating it yields CASSFGRVYNEQFF.